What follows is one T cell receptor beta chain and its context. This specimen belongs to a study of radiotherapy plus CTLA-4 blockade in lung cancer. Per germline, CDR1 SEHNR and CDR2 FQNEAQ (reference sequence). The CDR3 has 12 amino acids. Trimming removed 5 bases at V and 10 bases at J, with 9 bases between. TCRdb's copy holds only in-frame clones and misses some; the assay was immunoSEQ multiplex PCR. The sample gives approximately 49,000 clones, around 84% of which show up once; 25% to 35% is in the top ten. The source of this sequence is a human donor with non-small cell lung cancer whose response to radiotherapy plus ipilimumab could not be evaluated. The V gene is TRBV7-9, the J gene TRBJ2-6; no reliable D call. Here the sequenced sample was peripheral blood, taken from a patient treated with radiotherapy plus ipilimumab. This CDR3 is CASSPFQNVLTF. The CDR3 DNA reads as TGTGCCAGCAGCCCCTTCCAGAACGTCCTGACTTTC.